This TCR beta chain is drawn from a study of blood T cell repertoires in COVID-19. On the study more broadly: The study drew acute and convalescent COVID-19 samples from the United States, Italy and Spain. In each case, the material was cDNA or gDNA derived from T cells, B-cell-depleted T cells, or PBMCs.

The germline gives CDR1 MDHEN, CDR2 SYDVKM. The CDR3 sequence is 15 residues long. V gave up 2 bases and J gave up 7 bases, with 14 bases separating them. The repertoire was sequenced with immunoSEQ multiplex PCR; TCRdb's copy has only in-frame clones and lacks some. Among 140,000 to 150,000 clones listed, approximately 86% were seen once. Material: peripheral blood. The chain couples TRBV28 to TRBJ2-2, with D perhaps matching TRBD1 (5 bases). The origin of this receptor is a woman aged 35 to 49 with active or convalescent COVID-19. Here the CDR3 reads CASSLVIRDHGELFF. In nucleotides, the CDR3 is TGTGCCAGCAGTTTAGTGATCAGGGATCACGGGGAGCTGTTTTTT.